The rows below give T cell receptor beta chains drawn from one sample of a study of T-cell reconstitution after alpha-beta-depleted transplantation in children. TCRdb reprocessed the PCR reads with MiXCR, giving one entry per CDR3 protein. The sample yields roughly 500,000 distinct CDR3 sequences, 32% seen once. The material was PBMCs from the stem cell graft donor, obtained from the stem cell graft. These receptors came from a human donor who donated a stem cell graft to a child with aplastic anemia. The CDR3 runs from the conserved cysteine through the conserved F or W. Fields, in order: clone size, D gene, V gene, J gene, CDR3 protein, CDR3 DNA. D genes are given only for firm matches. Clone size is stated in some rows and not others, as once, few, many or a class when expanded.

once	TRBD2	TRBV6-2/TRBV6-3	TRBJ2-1	CASSVLAGLSYNEQFF	TGTGCCAGCAGTGTTTTAGCGGGACTCTCCTACAATGAGCAGTTCTTC
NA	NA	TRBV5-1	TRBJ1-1	CASSLGEQFTEAFF	TGCGCCAGCAGCTTGGGGGAGCAGTTCACTGAAGCTTTCTTT
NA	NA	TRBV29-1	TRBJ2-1	CSAYGNYNEQFF	TGCAGCGCCTACGGGAATTACAATGAGCAGTTCTTC
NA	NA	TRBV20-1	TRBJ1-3	CSARDSVSGNTIYF	TGCAGTGCTAGAGATTCCGTCTCTGGAAACACCATATATTTT
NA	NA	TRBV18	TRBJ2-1	CASSSIQGHNEQFF	TGTGCCAGCTCATCAATACAGGGCCACAATGAGCAGTTCTTC
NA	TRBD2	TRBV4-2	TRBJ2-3	CASSLGLAEGDTQYF	TGTGCCAGCAGCCTTGGACTAGCGGAGGGAGATACGCAGTATTTT
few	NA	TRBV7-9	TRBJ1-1	CASSLGTDTEAFF	TGTGCCAGCAGCTTAGGGACGGACACTGAAGCTTTCTTT
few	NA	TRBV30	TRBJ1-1	CAWTTLNTEAFF	TGTGCCTGGACCACCCTGAACACTGAAGCTTTCTTT
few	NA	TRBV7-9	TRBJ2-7	CASSVSSIGHEQYF	TGTGCCAGCAGCGTAAGTAGTATTGGCCACGAGCAGTACTTC
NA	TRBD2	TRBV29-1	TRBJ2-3	CSVERGTSGRADTQYF	TGCAGCGTTGAGAGGGGGACTAGCGGGAGAGCAGATACGCAGTATTTT
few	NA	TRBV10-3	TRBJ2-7	CAISGSEYEQYF	TGTGCCATCAGTGGAAGTGAGTACGAGCAGTACTTC
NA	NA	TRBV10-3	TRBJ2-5	CAISPAGRETQYF	TGTGCCATCAGCCCGGCGGGCAGGGAGACCCAGTACTTC
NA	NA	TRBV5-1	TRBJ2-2	CASRTVNTGELFF	TGCGCCAGCAGGACGGTGAACACCGGGGAGCTGTTTTTT
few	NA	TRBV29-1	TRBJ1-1	CSGGAEGVAFF	TGCAGCGGAGGGGCCGAGGGAGTGGCTTTCTTT
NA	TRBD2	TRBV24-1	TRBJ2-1	CATTGTMDNEQFF	TGTGCCACCACCGGGACTATGGACAATGAGCAGTTCTTC
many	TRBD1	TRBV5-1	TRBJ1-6	CASSLAGGYSPLHF	TGCGCCAGCAGCTTGGCAGGGGGCTACTCACCCCTCCACTTT
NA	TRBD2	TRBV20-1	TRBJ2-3	CSARSPGAGTDTQYF	TGCAGTGCTAGATCTCCTGGAGCGGGAACAGATACGCAGTATTTT
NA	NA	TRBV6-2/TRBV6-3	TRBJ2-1	CASIGSRNEQFF	TGTGCCAGCATCGGGAGCCGCAATGAGCAGTTCTTC
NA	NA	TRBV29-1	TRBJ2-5	CSVGRGQATGTQYF	TGCAGCGTGGGGAGAGGGCAGGCCACAGGGACCCAGTACTTC
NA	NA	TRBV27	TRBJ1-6	CASSLSRALTGSYNSPLHF	TGTGCCAGCAGTTTATCGCGAGCTCTGACAGGCTCCTATAATTCACCCCTCCACTTT
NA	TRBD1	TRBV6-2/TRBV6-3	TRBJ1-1	CASSYADRALSTEAFF	TGTGCCAGCAGTTACGCGGACAGGGCCCTGAGCACTGAAGCTTTCTTT
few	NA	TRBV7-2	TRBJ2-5	CASSQQAIQETQYF	TGTGCCAGCAGCCAACAGGCGATCCAAGAGACCCAGTACTTC
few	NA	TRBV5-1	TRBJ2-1	CASSAGGGGNEQFF	TGCGCCAGCAGCGCAGGTGGGGGTGGTAATGAGCAGTTCTTC
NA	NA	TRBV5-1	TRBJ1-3	CASSLARPRSGNTIYF	TGCGCCAGCAGCTTGGCCCGGCCAAGGTCGGGAAACACCATATATTTT
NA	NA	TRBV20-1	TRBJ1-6	CSANVGAESSYNSPLHF	TGCAGTGCTAACGTCGGGGCAGAGAGCTCCTATAATTCACCCCTCCACTTT
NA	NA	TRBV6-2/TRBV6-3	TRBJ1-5	CASSYSIRTPHQPQHF	TGTGCCAGCAGTTACTCGATTAGGACACCTCATCAGCCCCAGCATTTT